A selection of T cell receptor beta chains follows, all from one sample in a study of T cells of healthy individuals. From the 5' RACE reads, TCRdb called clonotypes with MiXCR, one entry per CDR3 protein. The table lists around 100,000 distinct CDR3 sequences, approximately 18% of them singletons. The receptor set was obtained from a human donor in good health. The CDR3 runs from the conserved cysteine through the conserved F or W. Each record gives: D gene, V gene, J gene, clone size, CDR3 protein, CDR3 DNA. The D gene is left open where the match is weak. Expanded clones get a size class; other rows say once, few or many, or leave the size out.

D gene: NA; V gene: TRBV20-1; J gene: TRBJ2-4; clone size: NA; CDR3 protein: CSARAPFHKRGNIQYF; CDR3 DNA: TGCAGTGCTAGAGCCCCGTTTCATAAAAGAGGCAACATTCAGTACTTC
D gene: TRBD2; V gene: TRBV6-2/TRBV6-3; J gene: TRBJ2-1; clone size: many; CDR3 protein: CASSYSSAGGHEQFF; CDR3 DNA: TGTGCCAGCAGTTACTCGTCAGCGGGGGGCCATGAGCAGTTCTTC
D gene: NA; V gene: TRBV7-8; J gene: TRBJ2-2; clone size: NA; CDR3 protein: CASSLEGLIHTGELFF; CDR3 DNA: TGTGCCAGCAGTTTAGAGGGCCTGATTCACACCGGGGAGCTGTTTTTT
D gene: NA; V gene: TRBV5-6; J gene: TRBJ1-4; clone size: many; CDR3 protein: CASSKRRDPNEKLFF; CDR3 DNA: TGTGCCAGCAGCAAAAGACGGGACCCGAATGAAAAACTGTTTTTT
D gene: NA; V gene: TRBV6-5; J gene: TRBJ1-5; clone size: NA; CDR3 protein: CASSLTSDRNQPQHF; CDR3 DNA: TGTGCCAGCAGTCTAACCTCCGACCGAAATCAGCCCCAGCATTTT
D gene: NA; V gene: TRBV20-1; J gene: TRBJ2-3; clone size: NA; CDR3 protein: CSDGRDTQYF; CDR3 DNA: TGCAGTGACGGTCGAGATACGCAGTATTTT
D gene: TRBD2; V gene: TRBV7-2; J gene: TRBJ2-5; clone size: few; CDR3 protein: CASSREAFQETQYF; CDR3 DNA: TGTGCCAGCAGCCGGGAGGCTTTTCAAGAGACCCAGTACTTC
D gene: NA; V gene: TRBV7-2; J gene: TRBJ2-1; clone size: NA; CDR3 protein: CASSSLLVGGRSEQFF; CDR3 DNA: TGTGCCAGCAGCTCTCTCCTAGTGGGGGGTAGAAGTGAGCAGTTCTTC
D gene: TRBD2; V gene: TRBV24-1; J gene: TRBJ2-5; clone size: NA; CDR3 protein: CATSGWREPETQYF; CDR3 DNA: TGTGCCACCAGTGGCTGGCGGGAGCCTGAGACCCAGTACTTC
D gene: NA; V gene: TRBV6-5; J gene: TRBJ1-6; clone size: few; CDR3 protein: CASSEGRGSPLHF; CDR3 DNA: TGTGCCAGCAGTGAGGGTAGGGGTTCACCCCTCCACTTT
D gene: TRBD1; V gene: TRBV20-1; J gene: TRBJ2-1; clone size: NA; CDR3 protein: CSASPPTGAIYNEQFF; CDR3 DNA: TGCAGTGCATCCCCCCCGACAGGGGCAATATACAATGAGCAGTTCTTC
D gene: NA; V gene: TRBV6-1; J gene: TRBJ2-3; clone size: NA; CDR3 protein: CASSEAGDTQYF; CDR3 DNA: TGTGCCAGCAGTGAAGCAGGGGATACGCAGTATTTT
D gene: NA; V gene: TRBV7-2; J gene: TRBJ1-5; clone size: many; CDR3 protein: CASSQAGFGQPQHF; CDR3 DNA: TGTGCCAGCAGCCAGGCCGGATTCGGTCAGCCCCAGCATTTT
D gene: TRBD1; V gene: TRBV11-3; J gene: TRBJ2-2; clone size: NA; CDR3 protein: CASSLGPCGTGNTGELFF; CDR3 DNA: TGTGCCAGCAGCTTAGGCCCTTGCGGGACAGGGAACACCGGGGAGCTGTTTTTT
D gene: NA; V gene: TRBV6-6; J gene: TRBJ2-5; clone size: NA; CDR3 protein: CASTPGAGMEFQYF; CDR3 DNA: TGTGCCAGCACCCCCGGGGCGGGAATGGAGTTCCAGTACTTC
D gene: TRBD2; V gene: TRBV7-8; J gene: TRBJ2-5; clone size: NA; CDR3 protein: CASSSLLAGVETQYF; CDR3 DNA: TGTGCCAGCAGCTCTTTACTAGCGGGGGTTGAGACCCAGTACTTC
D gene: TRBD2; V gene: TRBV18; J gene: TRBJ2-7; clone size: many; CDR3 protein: CASSLPGGTYEQYF; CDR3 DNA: TGTGCCAGCTCACTGCCGGGAGGGACCTACGAGCAGTACTTC
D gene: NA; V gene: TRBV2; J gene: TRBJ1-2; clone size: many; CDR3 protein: CASSERGAGYGYTF; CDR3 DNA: TGTGCCAGCAGTGAAAGGGGGGCCGGCTATGGCTACACCTTC
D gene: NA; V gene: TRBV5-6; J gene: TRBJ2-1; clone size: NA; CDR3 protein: CASSQGLYNEQFF; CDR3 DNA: TGTGCCAGCAGCCAAGGACTGTACAATGAGCAGTTCTTC
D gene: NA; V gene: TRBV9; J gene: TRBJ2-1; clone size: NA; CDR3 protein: CASSPTVGSGNEQFF; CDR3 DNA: TGTGCCAGCAGCCCCACGGTGGGGAGTGGGAATGAGCAGTTCTTC
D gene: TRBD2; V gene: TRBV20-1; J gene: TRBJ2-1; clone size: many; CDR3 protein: CSAPPGLGYNEQFF; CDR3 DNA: TGCAGTGCTCCGCCGGGACTAGGGTACAATGAGCAGTTCTTC
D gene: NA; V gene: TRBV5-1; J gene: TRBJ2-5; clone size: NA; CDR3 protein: CASSLYPSGIQETQYF; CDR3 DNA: TGCGCCAGCAGCTTGTATCCCTCAGGGATCCAAGAGACCCAGTACTTC
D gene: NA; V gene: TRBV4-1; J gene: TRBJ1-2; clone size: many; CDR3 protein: CASSHGEEVYTF; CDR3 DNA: TGCGCCAGCAGCCATGGGGAGGAAGTCTACACCTTC
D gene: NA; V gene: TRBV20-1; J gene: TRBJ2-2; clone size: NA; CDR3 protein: CSARDSRRPGELFF; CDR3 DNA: TGCAGTGCTAGAGATTCTAGGCGTCCCGGGGAGCTGTTTTTT
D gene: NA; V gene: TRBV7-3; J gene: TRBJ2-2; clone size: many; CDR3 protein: CASSLSRDNTGELFF; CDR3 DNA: TGTGCCAGCAGCTTAAGCAGGGATAACACCGGGGAGCTGTTTTTT
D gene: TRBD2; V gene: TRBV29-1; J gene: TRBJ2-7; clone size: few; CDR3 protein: CSVDSGGDEQYF; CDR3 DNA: TGCAGCGTTGATTCGGGGGGAGACGAGCAGTACTTC
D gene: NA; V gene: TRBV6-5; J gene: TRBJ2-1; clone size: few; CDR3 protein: CASSYRGSEQFF; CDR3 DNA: TGTGCCAGCAGTTACCGGGGTAGTGAGCAGTTCTTC
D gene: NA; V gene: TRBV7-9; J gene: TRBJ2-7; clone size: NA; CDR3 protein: CASSLLGRGVHEQYF; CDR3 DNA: TGTGCCAGCAGCTTGTTGGGCAGGGGAGTCCACGAGCAGTACTTC
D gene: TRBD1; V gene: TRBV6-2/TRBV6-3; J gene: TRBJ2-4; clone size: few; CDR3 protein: CASRGTGGKNIQYF; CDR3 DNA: TGTGCCAGCAGGGGGACAGGGGGCAAAAACATTCAGTACTTC
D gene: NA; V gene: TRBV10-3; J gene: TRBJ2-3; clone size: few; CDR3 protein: CAISESDTDTQYF; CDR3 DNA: TGTGCCATCAGTGAGTCAGACACAGATACGCAGTATTTT
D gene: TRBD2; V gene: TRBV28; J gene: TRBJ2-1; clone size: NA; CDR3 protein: CASSLSAGGAYNEQFF; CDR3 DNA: TGTGCCAGCAGTTTATCGGCGGGAGGCGCTTACAATGAGCAGTTCTTC
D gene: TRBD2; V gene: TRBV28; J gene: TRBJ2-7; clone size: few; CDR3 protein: CASSWTSGAIYEQYF; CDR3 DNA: TGTGCCAGCAGTTGGACTAGCGGGGCTATTTACGAGCAGTACTTC
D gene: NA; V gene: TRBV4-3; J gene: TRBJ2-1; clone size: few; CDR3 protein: CASSQDPLTPISYNEQFF; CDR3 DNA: TGCGCCAGCAGCCAAGATCCCCTGACTCCAATCTCCTACAATGAGCAGTTCTTC
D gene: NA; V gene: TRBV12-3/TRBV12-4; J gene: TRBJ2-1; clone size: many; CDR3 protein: CASSPWILNEQFF; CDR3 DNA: TGTGCCAGCAGTCCCTGGATCCTAAATGAGCAGTTCTTC
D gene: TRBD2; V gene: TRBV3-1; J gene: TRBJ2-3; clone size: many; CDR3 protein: CASSRSGGTDTQYF; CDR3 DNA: TGTGCCAGTAGCAGAAGCGGGGGCACAGATACGCAGTATTTT
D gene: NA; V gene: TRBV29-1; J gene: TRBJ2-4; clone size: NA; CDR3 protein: CSVEDPGDIQYF; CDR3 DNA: TGCAGCGTCGAGGACCCCGGTGACATTCAGTACTTC
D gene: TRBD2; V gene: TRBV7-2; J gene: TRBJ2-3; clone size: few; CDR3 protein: CASSKTSGRAGDTQYF; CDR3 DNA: TGTGCCAGCAGCAAGACTAGCGGGAGGGCCGGGGATACGCAGTATTTT
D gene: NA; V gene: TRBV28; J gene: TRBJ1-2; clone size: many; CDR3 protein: CASSPTSSSYGYTF; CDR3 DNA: TGTGCCAGCAGTCCCACCAGTAGCAGCTATGGCTACACCTTC
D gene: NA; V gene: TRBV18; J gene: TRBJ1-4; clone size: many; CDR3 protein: CASSRNVGEKLFF; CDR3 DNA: TGTGCCAGCTCACGGAATGTGGGGGAAAAACTGTTTTTT
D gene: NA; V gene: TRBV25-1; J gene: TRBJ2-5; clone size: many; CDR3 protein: CASSEWGHEYF; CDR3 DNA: TGTGCCAGCAGTGAATGGGGCCATGAGTACTTC
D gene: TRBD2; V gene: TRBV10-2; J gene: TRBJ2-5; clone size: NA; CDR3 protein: CASSVPLAGGTSETQYF; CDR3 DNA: TGCGCCAGCAGTGTTCCACTAGCGGGAGGTACTTCGGAGACCCAGTACTTC
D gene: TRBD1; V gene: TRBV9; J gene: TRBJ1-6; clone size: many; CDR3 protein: CASSLGGNYNSPLHF; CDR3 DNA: TGTGCCAGCAGCCTAGGGGGCAACTATAATTCACCCCTCCACTTT
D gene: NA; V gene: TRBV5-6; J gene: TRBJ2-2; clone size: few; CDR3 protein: CASSWGTRELFF; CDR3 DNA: TGTGCCAGCAGCTGGGGGACGCGGGAGCTGTTTTTT
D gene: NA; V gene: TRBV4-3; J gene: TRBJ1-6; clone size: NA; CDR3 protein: CASSPLRVPNSPLHF; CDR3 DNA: TGCGCCAGCAGCCCCCTCAGAGTACCGAATTCACCCCTCCACTTT
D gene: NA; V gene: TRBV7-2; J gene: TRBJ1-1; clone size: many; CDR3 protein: CASSRQAMNTEAFF; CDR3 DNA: TGTGCCAGCAGCCGGCAAGCGATGAACACTGAAGCTTTCTTT
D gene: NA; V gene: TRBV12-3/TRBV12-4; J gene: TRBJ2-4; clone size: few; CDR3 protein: CASSLLGTKNIQYF; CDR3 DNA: TGTGCCAGCAGTTTACTAGGGACCAAAAACATTCAGTACTTC